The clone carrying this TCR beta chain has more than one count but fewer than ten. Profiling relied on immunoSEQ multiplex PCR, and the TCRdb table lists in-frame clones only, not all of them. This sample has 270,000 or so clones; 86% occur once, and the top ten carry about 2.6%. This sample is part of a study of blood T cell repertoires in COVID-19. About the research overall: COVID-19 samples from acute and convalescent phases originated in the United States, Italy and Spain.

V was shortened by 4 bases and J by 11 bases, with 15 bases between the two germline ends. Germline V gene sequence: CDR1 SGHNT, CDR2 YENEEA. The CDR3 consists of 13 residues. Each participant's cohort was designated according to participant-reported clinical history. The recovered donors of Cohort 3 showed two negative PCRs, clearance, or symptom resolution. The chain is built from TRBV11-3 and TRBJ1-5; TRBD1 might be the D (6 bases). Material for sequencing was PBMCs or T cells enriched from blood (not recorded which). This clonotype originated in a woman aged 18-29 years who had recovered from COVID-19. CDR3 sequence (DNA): TGTGCCAGCAGCTGGGGAACGGGGGGCTCCCAGCATTTT. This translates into CASSWGTGGSQHF.